This T cell receptor beta chain derives from a study of blood T cell repertoires in COVID-19. The J segment lost 3 bases and the V segment lost 6 bases, leaving 8 bases of the junction unmatched. The CDR3 is made up of 15 amino acids. From germline, CDR1 is MRHNA and CDR2 SNTAGT. This clone was counted a few times. TCRdb's copy holds only in-frame clones and misses some; the assay was immunoSEQ multiplex PCR. The data contain about 130,000 clones, about 80% of them seen just once; the ten biggest clones take up around 4.1%. The chain combines TRBV6-4 with TRBJ1-1, with 9 bases matching TRBD1. The sequencing input was peripheral blood. The receptor was derived from a woman in her fifties or sixties with acute or convalescent COVID-19. CDR3 DNA sequence: TGTGCCAGCAGAATCAGGACAGGGGTGGACACTGAAGCTTTCTTT. Its protein product is CASRIRTGVDTEAFF.